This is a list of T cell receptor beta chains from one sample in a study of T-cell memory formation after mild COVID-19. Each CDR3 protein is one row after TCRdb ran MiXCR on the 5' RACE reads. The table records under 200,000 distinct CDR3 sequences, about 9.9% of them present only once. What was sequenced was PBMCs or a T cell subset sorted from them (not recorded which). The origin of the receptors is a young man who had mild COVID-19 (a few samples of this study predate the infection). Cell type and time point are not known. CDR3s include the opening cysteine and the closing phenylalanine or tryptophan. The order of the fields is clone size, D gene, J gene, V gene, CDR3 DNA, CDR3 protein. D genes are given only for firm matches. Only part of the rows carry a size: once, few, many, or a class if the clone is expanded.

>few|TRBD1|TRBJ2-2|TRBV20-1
TGCAGTGCTACGAAAAGGGGGCGCGTCGCCGGGGAGCTGTTTTTT
CSATKRGRVAGELFF
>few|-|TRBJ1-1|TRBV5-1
TGCGCCAGCAGCTTACCACGAAACACTGAAGCTTTCTTT
CASSLPRNTEAFF
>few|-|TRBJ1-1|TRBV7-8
TGTGCCAGCAGCTCAGGACGGAACACTGAAGCTTTCTTT
CASSSGRNTEAFF
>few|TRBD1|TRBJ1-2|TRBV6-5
TGTGCCAGCAGAATGGACAGGGGGATTTATGGCTACACCTTC
CASRMDRGIYGYTF
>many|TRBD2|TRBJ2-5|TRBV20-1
TGCAGTGCTAGAGATCGGCGGGGGGGCCGGGAGACCCAGTACTTC
CSARDRRGGRETQYF
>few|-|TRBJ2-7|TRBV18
TGTGCCAGCTCACCACCATCACGGAATACCTACGAGCAGTACTTC
CASSPPSRNTYEQYF
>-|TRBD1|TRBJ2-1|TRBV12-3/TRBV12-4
TGTGCCAGCAGTTGGGACAGCGAGCAGTTCTTC
CASSWDSEQFF
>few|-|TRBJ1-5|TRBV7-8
TGTGCCAGCAGCGCGTACAGGGTACCTAGCAATCAGCCCCAGCATTTT
CASSAYRVPSNQPQHF
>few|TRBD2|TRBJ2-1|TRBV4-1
TGCGCCAGCAGCCAAGCCCTGGTTCTAGCGGATTACAATGAGCAGTTCTTC
CASSQALVLADYNEQFF
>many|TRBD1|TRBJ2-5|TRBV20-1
TGCAGTGCTAGATCCTGGACAGGGCTAGAGACCCAGTACTTC
CSARSWTGLETQYF
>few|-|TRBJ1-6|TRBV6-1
TGTGCCAGCAGGAGGGAGAGTTCACCCCTCCACTTT
CASRRESSPLHF
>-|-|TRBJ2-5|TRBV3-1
TGTGCCAGCAGCCAGACTAGTTTAGAGACCCAGTACTTC
CASSQTSLETQYF
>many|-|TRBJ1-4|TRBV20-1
TGCAGTGCTAGAGATTCCAGGGGCGCGTATGAAAAACTGTTTTTT
CSARDSRGAYEKLFF
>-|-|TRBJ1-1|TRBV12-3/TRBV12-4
TGTGCCAGCAGCCGGACGACTATGAACACTGAAGCTTTCTTT
CASSRTTMNTEAFF
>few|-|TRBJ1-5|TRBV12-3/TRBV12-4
TGTGCCAGCACCTGGGCTGTAGGGAATCAGCCCCAGCATTTT
CASTWAVGNQPQHF
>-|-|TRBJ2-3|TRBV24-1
TGTGCCACCAGCCAGGGTGGCACAGATACGCAGTATTTT
CATSQGGTDTQYF
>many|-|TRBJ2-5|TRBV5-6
TGTGCCAGCAGCCGGGGACGTCAAGAGACCCAGTACTTC
CASSRGRQETQYF
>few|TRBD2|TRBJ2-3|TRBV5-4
TGTGCCAGCAGTCTGGTGCTAGCGGGGCGGGATACGCAGTATTTT
CASSLVLAGRDTQYF
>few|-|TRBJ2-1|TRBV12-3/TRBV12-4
TGTGCCAGCCTTGTCAAGGAAGAGCAGTTCTTC
CASLVKEEQFF
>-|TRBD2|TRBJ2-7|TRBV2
TGTGCCAGCAGTCCCACCAGGACTAGCGGGGGGTACGAGCAGTACTTC
CASSPTRTSGGYEQYF
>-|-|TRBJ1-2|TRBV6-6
TGTGCCAGCAGCTCTACCTCCAGACAGGCTAACTATGGCTACACCTTC
CASSSTSRQANYGYTF
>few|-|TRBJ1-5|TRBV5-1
TGCGCCAGCAGCACGGGGGCGGGAGGTCAGCCCCAGCATTTT
CASSTGAGGQPQHF
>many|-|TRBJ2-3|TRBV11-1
TGTGCCAGCAGCGGAAGGGATACGCAGTATTTT
CASSGRDTQYF
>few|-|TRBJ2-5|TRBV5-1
TGCGCCAGCAGCTTGGCCGTTCTCCAGGCCCCAGAGACCCAGTACTTC
CASSLAVLQAPETQYF
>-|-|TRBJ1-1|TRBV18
TGTGCCAGCTCACCGAAGATTAGGACTGAAGCTTTCTTT
CASSPKIRTEAFF